The next 16 T cell receptor beta chains were all read from a single sample in a study of T cell responses to AZD1222 COVID-19 vaccine. Assay used: immunoSEQ multiplex PCR; TCRdb lists only in-frame clones, some missing. This table holds 85,000 to 90,000 clones, roughly 89% found once. Sample: peripheral blood, taken 28 days after the second AZD1222 dose. The source is an adult who received the AZD1222 COVID-19 vaccine.

The rearrangement links TRBV9 to TRBJ2-3, with TRBD2 identical over 15 bases. The CDR3 sequence is 16 residues long. The germline V gene has CDR1 SGDLS and CDR2 YYNGEE. V shed 3 bases and J 6 bases; nucleotides not matched to a gene: 5. CDR3 in amino acids: CASSAWTSGGADTQYF. In nucleotides, the CDR3 is TGTGCCAGCAGCGCCTGGACTAGCGGGGGGGCGGATACGCAGTATTTT.

The V call is TRBV5-5, the J call TRBJ1-4, with D maybe TRBD1 (6 bases). V was pared by 4 bases and J by 3 bases, with 13 bases between. This CDR3 is 15 amino acids long. Germline loops: CDR1 SGHKS, CDR2 YYEKEE (reference sequence). The CDR3 reads CASSQSEGANEKLFF. In nucleotides, the CDR3 is TGTGCCAGCAGCCAGTCGGAGGGGGCTAATGAAAAACTGTTTTTT.

The V call is TRBV4-1, the J call TRBJ1-2; maybe TRBD1 (5 bases). V lost 1 base to trimming and J lost 4 bases, with 13 bases between them. The CDR3 runs to 15 residues. The germline CDR1 and CDR2 sequences are MGHRA and YSYEKL. Here the CDR3 reads CASSQVGAGGYGYTF. CDR3 in DNA: TGCGCCAGCAGCCAAGTAGGGGCGGGAGGCTATGGCTACACCTTC.

The chain joins TRBV12-1 to TRBJ1-2; TRBD1 is the table's D call, not checked against the DNA. TRBV12-1 is a pseudogene. This CDR3 region has 17 residues. The CDR3 DNA sequence: TGTGCCAGCAGCTGGGACAGGGGCCAAACATTTAACTATGGCTACACCTTC. Protein sequence: CASSWDRGQTFNYGYTF.

J is TRBJ1-2 and V is TRBV4-1; possible D gene TRBD1, 6 bases. The V end was cut by 3 bases, the J end by 8 bases, with 22 bases between. The germline V gene encodes CDR1 MGHRA and CDR2 YSYEKL. This CDR3 is 16 amino acids long. CDR3 loop: CASSQPDSNRAKGYTF. The DNA for the CDR3 is TGCGCCAGCAGCCAGCCGGACAGTAATAGGGCTAAGGGCTACACCTTC.

This chain connects TRBV12-3 or TRBV12-4 to TRBJ2-1, with D maybe TRBD1 (5 bases). The length of the CDR3 is 12 residues. Trimming took off 5 bases at V and 6 bases at J, with 8 bases between the two ends. The CDR3 is CASSPQGNEQFF. CDR3 sequence (DNA): TGTGCCAGCAGTCCTCAGGGCAATGAGCAGTTCTTC.

The chain links TRBV6-5 to TRBJ1-1; 10 positions agree with TRBD1. The CDR3 totals 15 residues. With V trimmed by 0 bases and J by 7 bases, 5 bases remained unmatched. The germline gives CDR1 MNHEY, CDR2 SVGAGI. CDR3 amino acids: CASSYSGQGLGEAFF. CDR3 nucleotide sequence: TGTGCCAGCAGTTACTCGGGACAGGGGTTGGGTGAAGCTTTCTTT.

The chain combines TRBV5-4 with TRBJ2-2, with 7 nucleotides matching TRBD1. The V gene's germline CDR1 is SGHNT and CDR2 YYREEE (reference sequence). With V trimmed by 3 bases and J by 0 bases, 8 bases remained unmatched. The CDR3 totals 17 residues. The CDR3 loop reads CASSYDRAPANTGELFF. In DNA form, the CDR3 reads TGTGCCAGCAGCTACGACAGGGCGCCGGCGAACACCGGGGAGCTGTTTTTT. Looking up the rest from reference TRBV5-4 and TRBJ2-2 gives the full variable domain: ETGVTQSPTHLIKTRGQQVTLRCSSQSGHNTVSWYQQALGQGPQFIFQYYREEENGRGNFPPRFSGLQFPNYSSELNVNALELDDSALYLCASSYDRAPANTGELFFGEGSRLTVL.

The chain couples TRBV10-3 to TRBJ1-1; 8 positions agree with TRBD1. Germline V gene data show CDR1 as ENHRY and CDR2 as SYGVKD. V lost 4 bases and J lost 5; bases outside the gene matches: 9. This CDR3 contains 15 residues. CDR3 sequence: CAISVQGASGTEAFF. The CDR3 DNA is TGTGCCATCAGTGTGCAGGGGGCGAGTGGGACTGAAGCTTTCTTT.

This chain joins TRBV27 and TRBJ1-4; D might be TRBD1 (5 bases). Looked up from germline, CDR1 is MNHEY and CDR2 is SMNVEV (reference sequence). V was cut by 2 bases and J by 3 bases, with 16 bases left in between. The CDR3 has 17 amino acids. Here the CDR3 DNA reads TGTGCCAGCAGTTTAGGTCAGGGTTCAGCATCTAATGAAAAACTGTTTTTT. As protein: CASSLGQGSASNEKLFF.

The rearrangement links TRBV9 to TRBJ2-7; TRBD2 aligns across 10 bases. The CDR3 is made up of 15 amino acids. The ends lost 1 base at V and 2 bases at J; junction bases unmatched: 3. Looked up from germline, CDR1 is SGDLS and CDR2 is YYNGEE. DNA of the CDR3: TGTGCCAGCAGCGTAACTAGCGGGGCTCCCTACGAGCAGTACTTC. Translating gives CASSVTSGAPYEQYF.

V is TRBV27 and J is TRBJ1-1; D gene uncertain. There are 15 residues in the CDR3. CDR1 and CDR2 (germline): MNHEY, SMNVEV (reference sequence). The ends were cut back, 5 bases at V and 1 base at J, with 14 bases in the middle. In DNA form, the CDR3 reads TGTGCCAGCAGTGGGAAGGCCAATACGAACACTGAAGCTTTCTTT. Encoded protein: CASSGKANTNTEAFF.

The J gene is TRBJ2-3, the V gene TRBV27; tentatively, D is TRBD2 (6 bases). Germline CDR1 is MNHEY and CDR2 is SMNVEV (reference sequence). V lost 2 bases, J lost 14 bases, and 11 bases lay in between. The CDR3 loop spans 11 amino acids. The CDR3 sequence is CASSLGTSRYF. In DNA form, the CDR3 reads TGTGCCAGCAGTTTAGGGACTTCTCGGTATTTT.

V is TRBV6-2 or TRBV6-3 and J is TRBJ2-7, with D uncertain. CDR1 and CDR2 (germline): MNHEY, SVGEGT. There are 14 residues in the CDR3. V dropped 4 bases and J dropped 5 bases, with 15 bases sitting between them. The CDR3 nucleotides read TGTGCCAGCAGTTTCGCAGCTATAGGCCACGAGCAGTACTTC. Its protein is CASSFAAIGHEQYF.

This clone appeared once. The gene calls are TRBV19 and TRBJ2-3, with 8 bases fitting TRBD1. In germline, CDR1 is LNHDA, CDR2 SQIVND (reference sequence). The CDR3 has 18 amino acids. V dropped 4 bases and J dropped 2; count of bases not matched to a gene: 14. CDR3 region: CASSSPTGEVLVTDTQYF. CDR3 bases: TGTGCCAGTAGTAGTCCGACAGGGGAGGTGTTGGTCACAGATACGCAGTATTTT.

The rearrangement uses TRBV3-1 (or the pseudogene TRBV3-2) and TRBJ2-5; 12 nucleotides line up with TRBD2. This CDR3 has 16 residues. Germline-derived CDR1 and CDR2 are LGHDT and YNNKEL (reference sequence). V shed 6 bases and J 1 base; nucleotides not matched to a gene: 6. The CDR3 protein is CASRGGTSGSQETQYF. The CDR3 nucleotides read TGTGCCAGCAGGGGGGGGACTAGCGGGTCCCAAGAGACCCAGTACTTC.